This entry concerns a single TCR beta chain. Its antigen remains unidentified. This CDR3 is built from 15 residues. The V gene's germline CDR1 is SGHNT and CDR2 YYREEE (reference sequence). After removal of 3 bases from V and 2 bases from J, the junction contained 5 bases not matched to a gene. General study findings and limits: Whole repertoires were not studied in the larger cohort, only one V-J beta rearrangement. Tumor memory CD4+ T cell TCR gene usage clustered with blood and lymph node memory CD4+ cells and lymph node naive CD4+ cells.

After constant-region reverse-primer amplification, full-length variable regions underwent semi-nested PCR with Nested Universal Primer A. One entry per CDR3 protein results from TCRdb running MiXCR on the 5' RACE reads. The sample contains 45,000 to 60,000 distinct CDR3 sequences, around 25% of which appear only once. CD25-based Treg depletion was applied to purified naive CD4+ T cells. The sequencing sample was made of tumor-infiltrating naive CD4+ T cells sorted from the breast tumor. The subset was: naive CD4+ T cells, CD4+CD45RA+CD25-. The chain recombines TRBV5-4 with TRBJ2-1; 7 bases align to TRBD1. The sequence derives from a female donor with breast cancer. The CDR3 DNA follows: TGTGCCAGCAGCTCCCGGGACAGACCCTACAATGAGCAGTTCTTC. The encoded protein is CASSSRDRPYNEQFF.